This note documents a single T cell receptor (beta chain) sequence. The sample comes from a study of T cells in Graves' hyperthyroidism and ophthalmopathy. CDR3 length: 16 residues. CDR1 is MNHNS, CDR2 SASEGT, per germline. With 5 bases removed from V and 0 bases from J, the gap between germline ends came to 16 bases. TCR beta CDR3 region amplification was performed from RNA transcripts. HTBI primers were the set used in a first-round RT-PCR of the TCR CDR3. TCRdb independently ran MiXCR on the multiplex PCR reads; one entry per CDR3 protein. The table shows 300,000 to 400,000 distinct CDR3 sequences, with 18% occurring only once.

The sample was blood. The chain recombines TRBV6-1 with TRBJ1-2; TRBD1 is a possible D gene (5 bases). This clonotype was sampled from a woman aged 45 to 65 with Graves' hyperthyroidism. Here the CDR3 reads CASSLTGAPANYGYTF. CDR3 DNA: TGTGCCAGCAGTTTGACTGGGGCCCCCGCTAACTATGGCTACACCTTC.